Sequencing of this T cell receptor beta chain was carried out in a study of post-analysis software for immune sequencing data. Notes on this clonotype: Antigen: not known.

Study-wide results and limits: Elevated frequency relative to controls characterized roughly five TRBV segments in patients, TRBV5-6, TRBV5-1 and TRBV20-1 among them. Normalized Chao1 diversity was significantly lower in multiple sclerosis patients than in controls. F measure clustering grouped samples strongly by preparation batch.

Looked up from germline, CDR1 is MNHEY and CDR2 is SVGAGI. V lost 4 bases and J lost 8; bases outside the gene matches: 11. The CDR3 totals 17 residues. Unique-molecular-identifier-tagged TCR beta cDNA libraries were used. MiXCR, run by TCRdb on the PCR reads, gives a single entry per CDR3 protein. Of hundreds of thousands of distinct CDR3 sequences in the sample, about 40% are singletons; the top ten hold more than 1.5%. The sample was blood. The chain links TRBV6-5 to TRBJ2-1; 13 bases map to TRBD2. The receptor was derived from a girl aged 10 to 17 with multiple sclerosis. CDR3 nucleotides: TGTGCCAGCAGTTCTTTGGGACTAGCGGGACTGAGTGATGAGCAGTTCTTC. The encoded protein is CASSSLGLAGLSDEQFF.